The 26 T cell receptor beta chains presented below share a single source sample, sequenced in a study of T cells in localized non-small cell lung cancer. Generated by immunoSEQ multiplex PCR, the TCRdb table keeps only in-frame clones and is missing some. The data contain tens of thousands of clones, 84% of them seen just once; the ten biggest clones take up approximately 13%. The input for sequencing was peripheral blood, taken before any cancer treatment. Receptors originate from a female donor older than 55 with stage I lung adenocarcinoma.

V and J are TRBV5-6 and TRBJ1-5; D may be TRBD1 (5 bases). The CDR3 has 17 amino acids. Looked up from germline, CDR1 is SGHDT and CDR2 is YYEEEE. Between the trimmed V and J ends, which lost 0 bases and 0 bases, there was a span of 13 bases. Written as DNA, the CDR3 is TGTGCCAGCAGCTTGGAGGGGCGGCAGACTAGCAATCAGCCCCAGCATTTT. It encodes CASSLEGRQTSNQPQHF. The full variable domain, its missing parts supplied by reference TRBV5-6 and TRBJ1-5, is DAGVTQSPTHLIKTRGQQVTLRCSPKSGHDTVSWYQQALGQGPQFIFQYYEEEERQRGNFPDRFSGHQFPNYSSELNVNALLLGDSALYLCASSLEGRQTSNQPQHFGDGTRLSIL.

This clone has just one count. The chain joins TRBV19 to TRBJ1-4; maybe TRBD1 (6 bases). The CDR3 contains 14 residues. Trimming removed 6 bases from V and 10 bases from J, with 18 bases in between. Germline values: CDR1 LNHDA, CDR2 SQIVND (reference sequence). The CDR3 DNA follows: TGTGCCAGTAGCGGGATGCGGGGGCAGGGAAAACTGTTTTTT. This encodes CASSGMRGQGKLFF.

CDR3 sequence (DNA): TGTGCCAGTAGTTCGTTAGTCCTGCCCAATGAGCAGTTCTTC. Translated: CASSSLVLPNEQFF. The rearrangement uses TRBV19 and TRBJ2-1; D not resolved. With 5 bases removed from V and 6 bases from J, the gap between germline ends came to 14 bases. CDR3 length equals 14 residues. CDR1 is LNHDA, CDR2 SQIVND, per germline (reference sequence).

This clone was seen a handful of times. The chain links TRBV2 to TRBJ1-2; 7 bases are shared with TRBD1. Germline loops: CDR1 SNHLY, CDR2 FYNNEI. The junction had 0 bases not matched to a gene; V was cut back by 3 bases and J by 5 bases. This CDR3 is built from 12 residues. CDR3 sequence (DNA): TGTGCCAGCAGTGACAGGGGGTATGGCTACACCTTC. It encodes CASSDRGYGYTF. Filled out from reference TRBV2 and TRBJ1-2, the complete variable domain reads EPEVTQTPSHQVTQMGQEVILRCVPISNHLYFYWYRQILGQKVEFLVSFYNNEISEKSEIFDDQFSVERPDGSNFTLKIRSTKLEDSAMYFCASSDRGYGYTFGSGTRLTVV.

The rearrangement uses TRBV2 and TRBJ2-2, with D hard to call. The CDR3 runs 14 residues. Germline V gene sequence: CDR1 SNHLY, CDR2 FYNNEI. V lost 4 bases and J lost 5, with 11 bases in between. Written as DNA, the CDR3 is TGTGCCAGCAGTGTAACAGCTCAGACCGGGGAGCTGTTTTTT. It encodes CASSVTAQTGELFF.

A single count supports this clone. The chain is built from TRBV25-1 and TRBJ2-7, with 8 bases matching TRBD1. Losses at the gene ends were 6 bases for V and 6 bases for J; bases not matched to a gene: 4. Germline V lookup: CDR1 MGHDK, CDR2 SYGVNS. The CDR3 is 12 residues long. The CDR3 nucleotides are TGTGCCAGCAGAACTACAGGGGGCGAGCAGTACTTC. Translation gives CASRTTGGEQYF.

V and J are TRBV19 and TRBJ1-2; D is perhaps TRBD1 (6 bases). V was clipped by 5 bases and J by 0 bases, with 13 bases between them. Per the germline V gene, CDR1 is LNHDA and CDR2 is SQIVND (reference sequence). This CDR3 is 15 amino acids long. In nucleotides, the CDR3 is TGTGCCAGTAGTCCCGCGGGGGCAGCTAACTATGGCTACACCTTC. Translated, it gives CASSPAGAANYGYTF. Full variable domain (outside the CDR3, taken from reference TRBV19 and TRBJ1-2): DGGITQSPKYLFRKEGQNVTLSCEQNLNHDAMYWYRQDPGQGLRLIYYSQIVNDFQKGDIAEGYSVSREKKESFPLTVTSAQKNPTAFYLCASSPAGAANYGYTFGSGTRLTVV.

This clone was observed a few times. The chain joins TRBV5-6 to TRBJ1-6, with TRBD1 matching 7 bases. Trimming at V came to 0 bases and at J to 7 bases, leaving 4 bases not matched to a gene. Germline V lookup: CDR1 SGHDT, CDR2 YYEEEE. The CDR3 covers 15 residues. For the CDR3, the DNA is TGTGCCAGCAGCTTGGGACAGGGTAAAAATTCACCCCTCCACTTT. It is translated as CASSLGQGKNSPLHF.

CDR3 sequence (DNA): TGTGCCAGTAGTACAGAAAGACTCAGGGACACTGAAGCTTTCTTT. The encoded protein is CASSTERLRDTEAFF. This chain joins TRBV19 and TRBJ1-1; tentative D call: TRBD1 (5 bases). The length of the CDR3 is 15 residues. The V gene lost 4 bases and the J gene lost 3 bases, with 15 bases spanning the gap. The V gene's germline CDR1 is LNHDA and CDR2 SQIVND (reference sequence).

The chain combines TRBV18 with TRBJ2-5; no definite D call. Between the trimmed V and J ends, which lost 6 bases and 2 bases, there was a span of 13 bases. The CDR3 is 14 residues long. Germline assignment: CDR1 KGHSH and CDR2 LQKENI. CDR3 in DNA: TGTGCCAGCTCCCTTGACTGGGGTCAAGAGACCCAGTACTTC. Protein sequence: CASSLDWGQETQYF.

The rearrangement links TRBV18 to TRBJ2-1, with 12 bases that match TRBD2. After removal of 2 bases from V and 8 bases from J, the junction contained 7 bases not matched to a gene. The CDR3 totals 16 residues. Germline V gives CDR1 KGHSH, CDR2 LQKENI. CDR3 bases: TGTGCCAGCTCACCATGGACTAGCGGGATCAAGGATGAGCAGTTCTTC. Translating it yields CASSPWTSGIKDEQFF.

In DNA form, the CDR3 reads TGTGCCAGCAGTGCGCCTCGACAGGGATCGACCGGGGAGCTGTTTTTT. It is translated as CASSAPRQGSTGELFF. The chain links TRBV28 to TRBJ2-2; TRBD1 agrees at 7 bases. This CDR3 spans 16 amino acids. Germline V CDR1 and CDR2: MDHEN, SYDVKM. Germline trimming cut 5 bases from V and 5 bases from J; bases unmatched to any gene: 11. The full variable domain, completed using reference TRBV28 and TRBJ2-2, is DVKVTQSSRYLVKRTGEKVFLECVQDMDHENMFWYRQDPGLGLRLIYFSYDVKMKEKGDIPEGYSVSREKKERFSLILESASTNQTSMYLCASSAPRQGSTGELFFGEGSRLTVL.

This chain uses TRBV27 with TRBJ2-5; D may match TRBD1 or TRBD2 (5 bases each). Deletions cut 7 bases from V and 1 base from J, with 22 bases between. Germline V gene data show CDR1 as MNHEY and CDR2 as SMNVEV (reference sequence). The CDR3 sequence is 17 residues long. CDR3 bases: TGTGCCAGCATTACCCTCAGGGAAGCGGCCATCCAAGAGACCCAGTACTTC. This encodes CASITLREAAIQETQYF.

This chain uses TRBV5-1 with TRBJ1-3, with 8 bases lining up with TRBD1. The CDR3 loop spans 16 amino acids. Germline CDR1 reads SGHRS; CDR2 reads YFSETQ. V lost 0 bases, J lost 0 bases, and 2 bases stayed unmatched. CDR3 DNA sequence: TGCGCCAGCAGCTTGGGGACAGGGTACTCTGGAAACACCATATATTTT. Residues: CASSLGTGYSGNTIYF.

This clone was counted a few times. V gene TRBV15 combines with J gene TRBJ1-5; 9 nucleotides match TRBD1. J gave up 6 bases and V 7 bases, and 7 bases lay outside the gene matches. The CDR3 consists of 14 residues. Germline CDR1 and CDR2: LNHNV and YYDKDF (reference sequence). CDR3 in amino acids: CATTPGQGLQPQHF. The CDR3 nucleotides are TGTGCCACCACCCCGGGACAGGGTCTTCAGCCCCAGCATTTT. Together with reference TRBV15 and TRBJ1-5, the CDR3 gives the full variable domain: DAMVIQNPRYQVTQFGKPVTLSCSQTLNHNVMYWYQQKSSQAPKLLFHYYDKDFNNEADTPDNFQSRRPNTSFCFLDIRSPGLGDTAMYLCATTPGQGLQPQHFGDGTRLSIL.

The chain employs TRBV19 and TRBJ1-5; TRBD1 matches 9 bases. Germline V gene data show CDR1 as LNHDA and CDR2 as SQIVND (reference sequence). The CDR3 loop spans 15 amino acids. After removal of 4 bases from V and 3 bases from J, the junction contained 4 bases not matched to a gene. CDR3 sequence: CASSRDRGDNQPQHF. In nucleotides, the CDR3 is TGTGCCAGTAGTAGAGACAGGGGGGACAATCAGCCCCAGCATTTT.

V usage is TRBV6-5 and J usage is TRBJ2-1; D not resolved. V was shortened by 4 bases and J by 7 bases, with 5 bases between the two germline ends. The CDR3 extends over 11 amino acids. CDR1 and CDR2 (germline): MNHEY, SVGAGI. DNA of the CDR3: TGTGCCAGCAGTTTCGTGAATGAGCAGTTCTTC. Translation gives CASSFVNEQFF.

DNA for the CDR3: TGTGCCAGCACAGGAGAGCCGGGTGAAGCTTTCTTT. Protein sequence: CASTGEPGEAFF. This chain connects TRBV21-1 to TRBJ1-1. TRBV21-1 is tagged as a pseudogene. CDR3 length: 12 residues.

This clone has just one count. The chain uses TRBV20-1 and TRBJ1-2; no firm D call. V lost 2 bases to trimming and J lost 1 base, with 2 bases between them. CDR1 is DFQATT, CDR2 SNEGSKA, per germline (reference sequence). There are 11 residues in the CDR3. The CDR3: CSARLNYGYTF. The CDR3 DNA sequence: TGCAGTGCTAGACTTAACTATGGCTACACCTTC.

The J gene is TRBJ1-3, the V gene TRBV6-1; D is undetermined. With 6 bases removed from V and 0 bases from J, the gap between germline ends came to 12 bases. CDR3 length: 15 residues. From germline, CDR1 is MNHNS and CDR2 SASEGT. CDR3 protein: CASSVDGSSGNTIYF. The CDR3 DNA is TGTGCCAGCAGCGTGGACGGAAGCTCTGGAAACACCATATATTTT.

The V call is TRBV19, the J call TRBJ2-1; D is uncertain. In germline, CDR1 is LNHDA, CDR2 SQIVND (reference sequence). V was clipped by 2 bases and J by 5 bases, with 7 bases between them. This CDR3 is built from 13 residues. This CDR3 is CASSIRQDNEQFF. In DNA form, the CDR3 reads TGTGCCAGTAGTATAAGGCAGGACAATGAGCAGTTCTTC.

The rearrangement uses TRBV18 and TRBJ1-5; TRBD1 matches 7 bases. Germline-derived CDR1 and CDR2 are KGHSH and LQKENI. The CDR3 is made up of 14 amino acids. Unmatched junction bases numbered 3, after V lost 3 bases and J lost 4 bases. CDR3 loop: CASSPTGWNQPQHF. CDR3 nucleotides: TGTGCCAGCTCACCGACAGGGTGGAATCAGCCCCAGCATTTT.

This clone was recorded once. The chain recombines TRBV27 with TRBJ2-3; D assignment may be TRBD1 or TRBD2 (5 bases each). Per the germline V gene, CDR1 is MNHEY and CDR2 is SMNVEV (reference sequence). The CDR3 sequence is 13 residues long. The V end was cut by 6 bases, the J end by 1 base, with 8 bases between. The CDR3 DNA reads TGTGCCAGCAGGGGGGTGGGCACAGATACGCAGTATTTT. This translates into CASRGVGTDTQYF.

V is TRBV9 and J is TRBJ2-2, with TRBD2 identical over 14 bases. CDR3 length: 17 amino acids. CDR1 SGDLS and CDR2 YYNGEE come from the germline V gene. V dropped 5 bases and J dropped 5; count of bases not matched to a gene: 8. The CDR3 coding sequence is TGTGCCAGCAGACCAGGGACTAGCGGGGGCTTAACCGGGGAGCTGTTTTTT. This translates into CASRPGTSGGLTGELFF.

The gene calls are TRBV11-3 and TRBJ1-3; D unclear. Deletions cut 4 bases from V and 0 bases from J, with 10 bases between. This CDR3 is 15 amino acids long. Per the germline V gene, CDR1 is SGHNT and CDR2 is YENEEA. CDR3 loop: CASSSHDISGNTIYF. The CDR3 DNA reads as TGTGCCAGCAGCTCTCACGACATCTCTGGAAACACCATATATTTT.

This clone was picked up many times. V and J are TRBV5-4 and TRBJ2-4, with 11 bases matching TRBD1. The CDR3 has 14 amino acids. Looked up from germline, CDR1 is SGHNT and CDR2 is YYREEE (reference sequence). The ends lost 3 bases at V and 6 bases at J; junction bases unmatched: 2. The CDR3 nucleotides are TGTGCCAGCAGCTGGACAGGGGGCGGAAACATTCAGTACTTC. This encodes CASSWTGGGNIQYF.